This TCR beta chain was recovered during a study of patients and donors after allogeneic stem cell transplantation. This clonotype was seen a handful of times. The V gene end was trimmed by 7 bases and the J gene end by 7 bases; junction bases not matched to a gene: 4. The CDR3 is 13 amino acids. Per the germline V gene, CDR1 is KGHDR and CDR2 is SFDVKD. TCRdb passed the RT-PCR reads through MiXCR, listing each CDR3 protein once. The sample holds about 110,000 distinct CDR3 sequences, around 35% seen once. This TCR came from a human donor who was either an allogeneic HSCT recipient or a stem cell or donor lymphocyte infusion donor (not recorded which). It is not recorded whose cells these are; they may come from a transplant donor. The sequenced sample consisted of blood, either unsorted or a sorted T cell fraction (not recorded which). The chain couples TRBV24-1 to TRBJ2-1, with 9 bases lining up with TRBD1. For the CDR3, the DNA is TGTGCCACCAGGGGGACAGGGAATAATGAGCAGTTCTTC. The encoded protein is CATRGTGNNEQFF.